The rows below give T cell receptor beta chains drawn from one sample of a study of blood T cell repertoires in COVID-19. This table comes from immunoSEQ multiplex PCR, and its TCRdb copy is limited to in-frame clones, with some not included. The sample holds about 200,000 clones, roughly 88% seen once. The sample comprised peripheral blood. The origin of the receptors is a human donor in a cohort sampled during active COVID-19. The CDR3 runs from the conserved cysteine through the conserved F or W. The D gene is left open where the match is weak. Only part of the rows carry a size: once, few, many, or a class if the clone is expanded.

d_gene: .
v_gene: TRBV10-3
j_gene: TRBJ2-7
abundance: .
CDR3nt: TGTGCCATCAGGGCCCCGGGACTCGAGGCTACCTACGAGCAGTACTTC
CDR3aa: CAIRAPGLEATYEQYF

d_gene: TRBD2
v_gene: TRBV11-3
j_gene: TRBJ2-1
abundance: .
CDR3nt: TGTGCCAGCAGCCTCGGACTAGCGGGAGGGAACAATGAGCAGTTCTTC
CDR3aa: CASSLGLAGGNNEQFF

d_gene: TRBD1
v_gene: TRBV28
j_gene: TRBJ1-2
abundance: .
CDR3nt: TGTGCCAGCAGAGGGGACAGGGTTTTTGGCTACACCTTC
CDR3aa: CASRGDRVFGYTF

d_gene: TRBD2
v_gene: TRBV18
j_gene: TRBJ2-1
abundance: .
CDR3nt: TGTGCCAGCTCACCCGGACTAGCGGGACTCGATGAGCAGTTCTTC
CDR3aa: CASSPGLAGLDEQFF

d_gene: TRBD1
v_gene: TRBV4-2
j_gene: TRBJ2-1
abundance: .
CDR3nt: TGTGCCAGCAGCCAGGGGGGGACAGGGGTTGAGCAGTTCTTC
CDR3aa: CASSQGGTGVEQFF

d_gene: .
v_gene: TRBV6-5
j_gene: TRBJ1-1
abundance: .
CDR3nt: TGTGCCAGCAGTTATGGGAGGGGTGGTGAAGCTTTCTTT
CDR3aa: CASSYGRGGEAFF

d_gene: TRBD1
v_gene: TRBV24-1
j_gene: TRBJ2-3
abundance: .
CDR3nt: TGTGCCACCAGTGGGACAGGGAGAGATACGCAGTATTTT
CDR3aa: CATSGTGRDTQYF

d_gene: TRBD2
v_gene: TRBV2
j_gene: TRBJ2-3
abundance: once
CDR3nt: TGTGCCAGCAGGGGGACTAGCGTCGGGGATACGCAGTATTTT
CDR3aa: CASRGTSVGDTQYF

d_gene: .
v_gene: TRBV3-1/TRBV3-2
j_gene: TRBJ2-2
abundance: .
CDR3nt: TGTGCATCCACGCTAGCGATACCCGGGGAGCTGTTTTTT
CDR3aa: CASTLAIPGELFF

d_gene: TRBD1
v_gene: TRBV18
j_gene: TRBJ2-7
abundance: .
CDR3nt: TGTGCCAGCTCACCCAGACAGGGCTCCTACGAGCAGTACTTC
CDR3aa: CASSPRQGSYEQYF

d_gene: TRBD1
v_gene: TRBV4-1
j_gene: TRBJ1-5
abundance: .
CDR3nt: TGCGCCAGCAGCCACGCCGACAGGGGGAATCAGCCCCAGCATTTT
CDR3aa: CASSHADRGNQPQHF

d_gene: .
v_gene: TRBV19
j_gene: TRBJ1-1
abundance: .
CDR3nt: TGTGCCAGTAGTATCCTTGGAGGGGTATCGAACACTGAAGCTTTCTTT
CDR3aa: CASSILGGVSNTEAFF

d_gene: TRBD2
v_gene: TRBV30
j_gene: TRBJ2-1
abundance: .
CDR3nt: TGTGCCTGGAGTAGGGGACTAGCGGGATACAATGAGCAGTTCTTC
CDR3aa: CAWSRGLAGYNEQFF

d_gene: .
v_gene: TRBV29-1
j_gene: TRBJ2-5
abundance: .
CDR3nt: TGCAGCGGAGGGAATGGGGGGTCCCTTGAGACCCAGTACTTC
CDR3aa: CSGGNGGSLETQYF

d_gene: TRBD2
v_gene: TRBV29-1
j_gene: TRBJ2-2
abundance: .
CDR3nt: TGCAGCGTTGGGATCGCTAGCGGGATTACCGGGGAGCTGTTTTTT
CDR3aa: CSVGIASGITGELFF

d_gene: TRBD1
v_gene: TRBV4-1
j_gene: TRBJ2-7
abundance: .
CDR3nt: TGCGCCAGCAGCCAAGAAGGGACAGGGGTTCCCTACGAGCAGTACTTC
CDR3aa: CASSQEGTGVPYEQYF

d_gene: TRBD1
v_gene: TRBV5-1
j_gene: TRBJ1-2
abundance: .
CDR3nt: TGCGCCAGCAGCGGAGGGACAGCCGTTACCTCTGGCTACACCTTC
CDR3aa: CASSGGTAVTSGYTF

d_gene: TRBD1
v_gene: TRBV4-1
j_gene: TRBJ1-3
abundance: .
CDR3nt: TGCGCCAGCAGCCAGGCTGGGACAGGGCCATCGGGGACCTCTGGAAACACCATATATTTT
CDR3aa: CASSQAGTGPSGTSGNTIYF

d_gene: TRBD2
v_gene: TRBV11-2
j_gene: TRBJ2-7
abundance: .
CDR3nt: TGTGCCAGCAGCTTAGATGGTCTAGCGGGAGGTTCCAACGAGCAGTACTTC
CDR3aa: CASSLDGLAGGSNEQYF

d_gene: .
v_gene: TRBV7-6
j_gene: TRBJ1-4
abundance: .
CDR3nt: TGTGCCAGCAGCTTACGCACAGGACACGCAACTAATGAAAAACTGTTTTTT
CDR3aa: CASSLRTGHATNEKLFF

d_gene: TRBD1
v_gene: TRBV28
j_gene: TRBJ2-7
abundance: .
CDR3nt: TGTGCCAGCAGTACCACCGGGACAGCCACCTACGAGCAGTACTTC
CDR3aa: CASSTTGTATYEQYF

d_gene: .
v_gene: TRBV3-1/TRBV3-2
j_gene: TRBJ1-1
abundance: few
CDR3nt: TGTGCCAGCTCCACTGGCGGTGAAGCTTTCTTT
CDR3aa: CASSTGGEAFF

d_gene: TRBD2
v_gene: TRBV6-2/TRBV6-3
j_gene: TRBJ2-2
abundance: .
CDR3nt: TGTGCCAGCAGTTACCGACTAGCGGGAGTTGGCACCGGGGAGCTGTTTTTT
CDR3aa: CASSYRLAGVGTGELFF

d_gene: TRBD1
v_gene: TRBV28
j_gene: TRBJ2-3
abundance: .
CDR3nt: TGTGCCAGCAGTTTACGAGGAGGGCGCGGGACAGGGTCAGATACGCAGTATTTT
CDR3aa: CASSLRGGRGTGSDTQYF

d_gene: TRBD2
v_gene: TRBV3-1/TRBV3-2
j_gene: TRBJ2-7
abundance: .
CDR3nt: TGTGCCAGCAGCCAAGGACTAGCGGGAGTGACCTCCTACGAGCAGTACTTC
CDR3aa: CASSQGLAGVTSYEQYF

d_gene: .
v_gene: TRBV6-6
j_gene: TRBJ2-7
abundance: .
CDR3nt: TGTGCCAGCAGTTACTCCGGCGAGCAGTACTTC
CDR3aa: CASSYSGEQYF

d_gene: .
v_gene: TRBV28
j_gene: TRBJ1-1
abundance: .
CDR3nt: TGTGCCAGCAGTTTGCCGACAGCATACACTGAAGCTTTCTTT
CDR3aa: CASSLPTAYTEAFF

d_gene: .
v_gene: TRBV25-1
j_gene: TRBJ2-7
abundance: .
CDR3nt: TGTGCCAGCAGTGATTCCGGCAGGGCTTGGTACTTC
CDR3aa: CASSDSGRAWYF

d_gene: .
v_gene: TRBV5-6
j_gene: TRBJ2-7
abundance: .
CDR3nt: TGTGCCAGCAGCCAGGGGGGTAGCTCCTACGAGCAGTACTTC
CDR3aa: CASSQGGSSYEQYF

d_gene: .
v_gene: TRBV6-1
j_gene: TRBJ1-5
abundance: .
CDR3nt: TGTGCCAGCAGTGAAGCGTCGGGAAATCAGCCCCAGCATTTT
CDR3aa: CASSEASGNQPQHF

d_gene: TRBD1
v_gene: TRBV29-1
j_gene: TRBJ1-2
abundance: .
CDR3nt: TGCAGCGCCGGACAGGGAGGTGGCTACACCTTC
CDR3aa: CSAGQGGGYTF

d_gene: .
v_gene: TRBV7-9
j_gene: TRBJ2-2
abundance: .
CDR3nt: TGTGCCAGCAGCCCGGCAGGCAAGCTGAACACCGGGGAGCTGTTTTTT
CDR3aa: CASSPAGKLNTGELFF

d_gene: .
v_gene: TRBV20-1
j_gene: TRBJ1-1
abundance: .
CDR3nt: TGCAGTGCTAATGGGCAGACGGTAGCTTTCTTT
CDR3aa: CSANGQTVAFF

d_gene: TRBD1
v_gene: TRBV5-1
j_gene: TRBJ1-1
abundance: .
CDR3nt: TGCGCCAGCAGCTTCGACAGGGCGAACACTGAAGCTTTCTTT
CDR3aa: CASSFDRANTEAFF

d_gene: .
v_gene: TRBV14
j_gene: TRBJ1-2
abundance: .
CDR3nt: TGTGCCAGCAGCCAAGAATTGGGGCGGTATGGCTACACCTTC
CDR3aa: CASSQELGRYGYTF

d_gene: .
v_gene: TRBV19
j_gene: TRBJ1-5
abundance: .
CDR3nt: TGTGCCAGTAGTGCGACGGGACTCAACTTCAATCAGCCCCAGCATTTT
CDR3aa: CASSATGLNFNQPQHF

d_gene: .
v_gene: TRBV10-2
j_gene: TRBJ2-1
abundance: .
CDR3nt: TGCGCCAGCAGTCAGCGCCGGGACTCCAACAATGAGCAGTTCTTC
CDR3aa: CASSQRRDSNNEQFF

d_gene: .
v_gene: TRBV12-3/TRBV12-4
j_gene: TRBJ1-2
abundance: .
CDR3nt: TGTGCCAGCAGTTTGTGGGAGGATGGCTACACCTTC
CDR3aa: CASSLWEDGYTF

d_gene: TRBD2
v_gene: TRBV18
j_gene: TRBJ2-3
abundance: few
CDR3nt: TGTGCCAGCTCACCAGACGGACTAGCGGGTTCAGATACGCAGTATTTT
CDR3aa: CASSPDGLAGSDTQYF

d_gene: .
v_gene: TRBV4-1
j_gene: TRBJ1-6
abundance: few
CDR3nt: TGCGCCAGCAGCCACCCAGGCCCCCTCCACTTT
CDR3aa: CASSHPGPLHF

d_gene: TRBD2
v_gene: TRBV6-6
j_gene: TRBJ2-3
abundance: .
CDR3nt: TGTGCCAGCGGTCCGGGGGAGCGGGAGGGCAGAAGTCGCACAGATACGCAGTATTTT
CDR3aa: CASGPGEREGRSRTDTQYF

d_gene: .
v_gene: TRBV10-3
j_gene: TRBJ2-7
abundance: .
CDR3nt: TGTGCCATCAGGGAAGGTAGCGGCTACGAGCAGTACTTC
CDR3aa: CAIREGSGYEQYF

d_gene: TRBD2
v_gene: TRBV5-1
j_gene: TRBJ2-3
abundance: .
CDR3nt: TGCGCCAGCAGCTGGACTAGCGGGGTTAGCACAGATACGCAGTATTTT
CDR3aa: CASSWTSGVSTDTQYF

d_gene: .
v_gene: TRBV27
j_gene: TRBJ1-1
abundance: .
CDR3nt: TGTGCCTCAAAAAGGGGTACCAACACTGAAGCTTTCTTT
CDR3aa: CASKRGTNTEAFF

d_gene: .
v_gene: TRBV10-2
j_gene: TRBJ2-5
abundance: .
CDR3nt: TGCGCCAGCAGTGAGGTTTACATCCCGGAGGAGACCCAGTACTTC
CDR3aa: CASSEVYIPEETQYF

d_gene: TRBD1
v_gene: TRBV5-4
j_gene: TRBJ2-2
abundance: .
CDR3nt: TGTGCCAGCAGCGGGGGACAGGGGCGAAACGGGGAGCTGTTTTTT
CDR3aa: CASSGGQGRNGELFF

d_gene: TRBD1
v_gene: TRBV7-7
j_gene: TRBJ2-2
abundance: few
CDR3nt: TGTGCTAGCAGCTTACTTCTTGGCGGACAGGATAACACCGGGGAGCTGTTTTTT
CDR3aa: CASSLLLGGQDNTGELFF

d_gene: TRBD2
v_gene: TRBV19
j_gene: TRBJ2-5
abundance: .
CDR3nt: TGTGCCAGTAGTAGGCCTCGGGATAGCGGGAGAGAGACCCAGTACTTC
CDR3aa: CASSRPRDSGRETQYF

d_gene: TRBD2
v_gene: TRBV19
j_gene: TRBJ2-1
abundance: .
CDR3nt: TGTGCCAGTAGTATTAGGGACTACAGCTCCTACAATGAGCAGTTCTTC
CDR3aa: CASSIRDYSSYNEQFF

d_gene: .
v_gene: TRBV2
j_gene: TRBJ1-5
abundance: few
CDR3nt: TGTGCCAGCAGTGCCACAGGGACCAATCAGCCCCAGCATTTT
CDR3aa: CASSATGTNQPQHF

d_gene: TRBD2
v_gene: TRBV27
j_gene: TRBJ2-1
abundance: few
CDR3nt: TGTGCCAGCAGTCCCACGGGACTAGGTAGGAATGAGCAGTTCTTC
CDR3aa: CASSPTGLGRNEQFF

d_gene: TRBD2
v_gene: TRBV27
j_gene: TRBJ2-7
abundance: .
CDR3nt: TGTGCCAGCAGTTTAACCGGGACTAGCGGCCACGAGCAGTACTTC
CDR3aa: CASSLTGTSGHEQYF

d_gene: .
v_gene: TRBV7-9
j_gene: TRBJ2-7
abundance: once
CDR3nt: TGTGCCAGCAGCTTAGCGTCCAGCGGTTCCTACGAGCAGTACTTC
CDR3aa: CASSLASSGSYEQYF